The entry below gives a single T cell receptor beta chain sequence along with its context. Its antigen remains unidentified. V lost 0 bases, J lost 7 bases, and 4 bases stayed unmatched. This CDR3 is built from 14 residues. Germline CDR1 SGHNT, CDR2 YYREEE (reference sequence). The time point: baseline pretreatment blood. Treatment: 15 Gy SBRT to primary tumor, nephrectomy 4 weeks later. Using immunoSEQ multiplex PCR, the repertoire was profiled, and TCRdb retains in-frame clones only, with some absent. The top ten clones hold around 2.8% of a sample with more than 95,000 clones, approximately 82% of them seen once. This record belongs to a study of radiation and T cells in renal cell carcinoma. The study's findings and limits: Top tumor clonotypes rose in blood 2 weeks post-radiation, then contracted.

This TCR was sampled from a woman aged 55-75 years with renal cell carcinoma. J is TRBJ2-1 and V is TRBV5-4; the match to TRBD1 covers 7 bases. This sample comprised blood, obtained from a patient whose treatment included radiotherapy and nephrectomy. CDR3: CASSLEGAQNEQFF. The DNA of the CDR3 is TGTGCCAGCAGCTTGGAGGGGGCCCAAAATGAGCAGTTCTTC.